This T cell receptor (beta chain) derives from a study of CD8+ T cells in alopecia areata. Study overall: Those treated were given oral tofacitinib at 5 to 10 mg twice daily.

TCR sequencing used cDNA made by reverse transcription of extracted RNA. The method was immunoSEQ multiplex PCR; TCRdb's version includes in-frame clones alone and lacks a portion of them. The sample includes roughly 180,000 clones, approximately 49% of them seen just once. As to treatment: oral pan-JAK inhibitor, 5-10 mg twice daily. Collection of lesional scalp punch biopsies and peripheral blood was performed in alopecia areata patients. The sorting of PBMCs gave CD4+ and CD8+ T cells. The CDR3 spans 13 residues. Per germline, CDR1 PRHDT and CDR2 FYEKMQ (reference sequence). V was clipped by 5 bases and J by 4 bases, with 11 bases between them.

The input for sequencing was CD8+ T cells sorted from blood, taken between weeks 51 and 54, from a patient treated with tofacitinib. The TCR sequence derives from a human donor with alopecia areata. The chain uses TRBV13 and TRBJ2-5; D remains unclear. The CDR3 coding sequence is TGTGCCAGCAGCATATCTTGGGGAGAGACCCAGTACTTC. Its protein is CASSISWGETQYF.